This is a list of T cell receptor beta chains from one sample in a study of blood T cell repertoires in COVID-19. Here immunoSEQ multiplex PCR was the method, and the copy in TCRdb shows in-frame clones only, minus some. This table has about 330,000 clones, around 82% appearing once. Sequencing was done on a sample of peripheral blood. The receptors were gathered from a woman aged 45-65 years with acute or convalescent COVID-19. The CDR3 runs from the conserved cysteine through the conserved F or W. A D gene is named only where the DNA matches it firmly. Some rows have no size entry. The others give once, few or many, or a class for an expanded clone.

abundance,j_gene,d_gene,v_gene,CDR3nt,CDR3aa
-,TRBJ2-5,-,TRBV18,TGTGCCAGCTCACCACTTACACTGCGGGGGCCAGAGACCCAGTACTTC,CASSPLTLRGPETQYF
few,TRBJ1-5,TRBD1,TRBV2,TGTGCCAGCAGTGGACAGGGCGGTCAGCCCCAGCATTTT,CASSGQGGQPQHF
-,TRBJ1-1,-,TRBV30,TGTGCCTGGAGTGTCGCCCGACATCCGAACACTGAAGCTTTCTTT,CAWSVARHPNTEAFF
-,TRBJ1-3,-,TRBV30,TGTGCCTGGAGTGTACAAGTGGACAGAGCTGGGAACACCATATATTTT,CAWSVQVDRAGNTIYF
-,TRBJ2-1,-,TRBV5-1,TGCGCCAGCAGCTTAGCGCCTAGCTCCTACAATGAGCAGTTCTTC,CASSLAPSSYNEQFF
-,TRBJ1-1,TRBD1,TRBV12-3/TRBV12-4,TGTGCCAGCAGCCCTCAGGGGGCGACTGAAGCTTTCTTT,CASSPQGATEAFF
-,TRBJ2-1,TRBD2,TRBV5-1,TGCGCCAGCAGCTCCGTAGCGGGAGGGCCTTTTGAGCAGTTCTTC,CASSSVAGGPFEQFF
few,TRBJ1-2,-,TRBV19,TGTGCCAGTAGTATAGGAGGGAGCTATGGCTACACCTTC,CASSIGGSYGYTF
few,TRBJ2-1,-,TRBV4-2,TGTGCCAGCAGCCAAATAAGTCTCAGCTCCTACAATGAGCAGTTCTTC,CASSQISLSSYNEQFF
-,TRBJ2-2,-,TRBV5-1,TGCGCCAGCAGCTTGGAAGGGGTCACCGGGGAGCTGTTTTTT,CASSLEGVTGELFF
-,TRBJ1-2,-,TRBV2,TGTGCCAGCAGACACAGGCTAGCTAACTATGGCTACACCTTC,CASRHRLANYGYTF
-,TRBJ2-7,-,TRBV6-5,TGTGCCAGCAGTTACTCGATACAGGGCTACGAGCAGTACTTC,CASSYSIQGYEQYF
-,TRBJ2-1,-,TRBV29-1,TGCAGCGTAGGTTGGGGGGTCGATGAGCAGTTCTTC,CSVGWGVDEQFF
-,TRBJ1-5,-,TRBV6-2/TRBV6-3,TGTGCCAGCAGTTACTCCCCGTCCACGAGGTCAAGCAATCAGCCCCAGCATTTT,CASSYSPSTRSSNQPQHF
-,TRBJ1-1,TRBD1,TRBV30,TGTGCCTGGAGCCCACGGGACAGTGAAGCTTTCTTT,CAWSPRDSEAFF
-,TRBJ1-1,TRBD1,TRBV14,TGTGCCAGCAGCCCCGAGACAGGGAGGCGTCCTGAAGCTTTCTTT,CASSPETGRRPEAFF
once,TRBJ1-5,-,TRBV27,TGTGCCAGCAGTCCCCTCGGTTACAGGGCGAGCAATCAGCCCCAGCATTTT,CASSPLGYRASNQPQHF
-,TRBJ1-4,-,TRBV2,TGTGCCAGCAGTCTGGAGAGGGGGAAACTGTTTTTT,CASSLERGKLFF
-,TRBJ2-7,TRBD1,TRBV27,TGTGCCAGCAGTTGGGGACAGGTTCAGTCCGAGCAGTACTTC,CASSWGQVQSEQYF
-,TRBJ2-1,TRBD1,TRBV5-1,TGCGCCAGCAGCACTGGACAGGTGCCCGACTACAATGAGCAGTTCTTC,CASSTGQVPDYNEQFF
-,TRBJ2-2,TRBD2,TRBV27,TGTGCCAGCATCGGGCTAGCGGGGGGAAGAGCTTACACCGGGGAGCTGTTTTTT,CASIGLAGGRAYTGELFF
once,TRBJ1-1,-,TRBV5-6,TGTGCCAGCAGCCTGACAGTGAACACTGAAGCTTTCTTT,CASSLTVNTEAFF
-,TRBJ1-1,TRBD1,TRBV10-3,TGTGCCATCAGTGGGGGACAGGGAGACACTGAAGCTTTCTTT,CAISGGQGDTEAFF
few,TRBJ2-7,-,TRBV27,TGTGCCAGTGCCTGGCAGGGGAACGACGAGCAGTACTTC,CASAWQGNDEQYF
-,TRBJ1-2,-,TRBV10-1,TGCGCCAGCAGTGCCCTCCCGGACTGTAACTATGGCTACACCTTC,CASSALPDCNYGYTF
-,TRBJ1-2,TRBD1,TRBV5-4,TGTGCCAGCAGTACTGCTGACAGGGGCTATGGCTACACCTTC,CASSTADRGYGYTF
-,TRBJ2-5,-,TRBV7-7,TGTGCCAGCAGTTTCTCACATCAAGAGACCCAGTACTTC,CASSFSHQETQYF
-,TRBJ1-2,TRBD1,TRBV4-1,TGCGCCAGCAGCCAGGTAGACAGGGGGCGCGAGGGCTACACCTTC,CASSQVDRGREGYTF
-,TRBJ1-5,TRBD1,TRBV7-9,TGTGCCAGCAGCACCCAGGGGGCGGAGCAGCCCCAGCATTTT,CASSTQGAEQPQHF
once,TRBJ1-5,-,TRBV27,TGTGCCAGCAGTTTATCGGAGAGCAATCAGCCCCAGCATTTT,CASSLSESNQPQHF
few,TRBJ2-1,-,TRBV9,TGTGCCAGCAGCGGGTCCCGGGGGGAGCAGTTCTTC,CASSGSRGEQFF
-,TRBJ1-3,-,TRBV5-4,TGTGCCAGCAGCTTGGCGTCCGGAGACACCATATATTTT,CASSLASGDTIYF
-,TRBJ2-3,-,TRBV7-9,TGTGCCAGCAGGTTAATGTCTAGCACAGATACGCAGTATTTT,CASRLMSSTDTQYF
-,TRBJ1-2,-,TRBV6-5,TGTGCCAGCAGATTCGATAGAAACTATGGCTACACCTTC,CASRFDRNYGYTF
-,TRBJ1-2,-,TRBV6-5,TGTGCCAGCAGTAGGGGGAAAAGATCCGGTGGCTACACCTTC,CASSRGKRSGGYTF
-,TRBJ2-7,-,TRBV5-1,TGCGCCAGCAGCTTGGCGGGTCCAGGGAAGAACGAGCAGTACTTC,CASSLAGPGKNEQYF
-,TRBJ1-5,-,TRBV7-9,TGTGCCAGCAGCTTAGGCGGGCAGAATCAGCCCCAGCATTTT,CASSLGGQNQPQHF
-,TRBJ2-2,-,TRBV5-1,TGCGCCAGCAGCCGGGACGGAGGGAGTGAGGGGGAGCTGTTTTTT,CASSRDGGSEGELFF
-,TRBJ2-5,-,TRBV6-2/TRBV6-3,TGTGCCAGCAGTTTTAACAGGGTAGAAGAGACCCAGTACTTC,CASSFNRVEETQYF
-,TRBJ1-3,-,TRBV5-1,TGCGCCAGCAGGCAGAACCTTTTCTCTGGAAACACCATATATTTT,CASRQNLFSGNTIYF
-,TRBJ2-6,-,TRBV5-4,TGTGCCAGCAGCTTCCCACTAGCCTTTGACGTCCTGACTTTC,CASSFPLAFDVLTF